The clone carrying this T cell receptor beta chain was recorded a few times. This sample stems from a study of CD8+ T cells in alopecia areata. Trimming removed 7 bases from V and 4 bases from J, with 19 bases in between. CDR3 length equals 15 residues. Germline loops: CDR1 LNHDA, CDR2 SQIVND (reference sequence). Described treatment: oral pan-JAK inhibitor, 5-10 mg twice daily. cDNA reverse transcribed from extracted RNA served as the sequencing template. Libraries were prepared by immunoSEQ multiplex PCR; TCRdb keeps only in-frame clonotypes and omits some of them. The data contain a few hundred thousand clones, about 40% of them singletons.

The sequence was obtained from a human donor with alopecia areata. Sequenced material: CD4+ T cells sorted from blood, taken at approximately week 39, from a patient treated with tofacitinib. The rearrangement joins TRBV19 to TRBJ1-2; a weak D match, TRBD1 (6 bases). The DNA for the CDR3 is TGTGCCAGTACTCAAACTGCCGGGACAACCTATGGCTACACCTTC. As protein: CASTQTAGTTYGYTF.